One sample yielded the 31 T cell receptor beta chains listed below, sequenced in a study of CD8 T cells in Susac syndrome. Random hexamers were used to reverse transcribe about 0.45 to 1 ug of RNA. TCRdb re-analysed the immunoSEQ multiplex PCR reads in MiXCR, keeping a single row per CDR3 protein. The data contain about 180,000 distinct CDR3 sequences, approximately 94% of them singletons. Input material: CD4+ T cells from PBMCs. The receptors here all came from a human donor with multiple sclerosis.

This clonotype has a handful of counts. The chain joins TRBV27 to TRBJ1-2, with 7 bases fitting TRBD1. After removal of 5 bases from V and 5 bases from J, the junction contained 8 bases not matched to a gene. The V gene's germline CDR1 is MNHEY and CDR2 SMNVEV (reference sequence). There are 14 residues in the CDR3. For the CDR3, the DNA is TGTGCCAGCAGTCCCCTACAGGGGAGGTATGGCTACACCTTC. Encoded protein: CASSPLQGRYGYTF.

The gene calls are TRBV5-1 and TRBJ2-3; a possible D gene is TRBD1 (6 bases). The CDR3 extends over 15 amino acids. Germline V lookup: CDR1 SGHRS, CDR2 YFSETQ. The V end lost 4 bases, the J end lost 2 bases, and 14 bases lay between the germline ends. CDR3 residues: CASSPGQPSTDTQYF. CDR3 coding DNA: TGCGCCAGCAGCCCAGGACAGCCTTCCACAGATACGCAGTATTTT.

The genes are TRBV3-1 and TRBJ2-2, with D possibly being TRBD1 (6 bases). Trimming pared 5 bases from V and 4 bases from J, leaving 11 bases between. The length of the CDR3 is 14 residues. CDR1 LGHDT and CDR2 YNNKEL come from the germline V gene (reference sequence). This CDR3 reads CASSVRGGTGELFF. The CDR3 DNA reads as TGTGCCAGCAGCGTGAGAGGGGGCACCGGGGAGCTGTTTTTT.

The chain couples TRBV20-1 to TRBJ1-2, with 8 nucleotides matching TRBD1. Germline assignment: CDR1 DFQATT and CDR2 SNEGSKA (reference sequence). CDR3 length: 14 amino acids. The V segment lost 6 bases and the J segment 9 bases; nucleotides outside the gene matches: 15. The CDR3 region has the DNA TGCAGTGCCGAAGGACCAGGACAGGGACAACGCTACACCTTC. It yields the protein CSAEGPGQGQRYTF.

This clonotype has a single count. The J gene is TRBJ2-3, the V gene TRBV6-5, with 11 bases matching TRBD2. The ends lost 4 bases at V and 2 bases at J; junction bases unmatched: 5. Germline V gene lookup returns CDR1 MNHEY and CDR2 SVGAGI. CDR3 length: 16 residues. CDR3: CASSLQLAGVTDTQYF. The CDR3 nucleotides are TGTGCCAGCAGTTTACAACTAGCGGGGGTCACAGATACGCAGTATTTT.

The chain links TRBV29-1 to TRBJ1-1; D is undetermined. The CDR3 has 12 amino acids. Trimming shortened V by 4 bases and J by 1 base, and 7 bases separated the two germline ends. Looked up from germline, CDR1 is SQVTM and CDR2 is ANQGSEA. The CDR3 nucleotides are TGCAGCGTTGTTGCCCCGAACACTGAAGCTTTCTTT. This translates into CSVVAPNTEAFF.

The DNA for the CDR3 is TGCAGTGCGAAAACCTTCAGTTGGTTCGGCACAGATACGCAGTATTTT. This gives the protein CSAKTFSWFGTDTQYF. This chain links TRBV20-1 with TRBJ2-3; no definite D call. Trimming took 6 bases from V and 1 from J, leaving 20 bases between them. This CDR3 is built from 16 residues. Germline V gene sequence: CDR1 DFQATT, CDR2 SNEGSKA (reference sequence).

The chain has TRBV29-1 and TRBJ2-7, with D possibly matching TRBD2 (6 bases). There are 17 residues in the CDR3. V was trimmed by 6 bases and J by 3 bases, leaving 27 bases between them. Germline V CDR1 and CDR2: SQVTM, ANQGSEA. As DNA, the CDR3 is TGCAGCGTCAGCCAACCCCGATGGCAGGGAGGCGACTACGAGCAGTACTTC. Translation gives CSVSQPRWQGGDYEQYF.

This clonotype was seen more than once but under ten times. The chain uses TRBV29-1 and TRBJ2-3; 8 nucleotides match TRBD1. This CDR3 is built from 15 residues. Germline-derived CDR1 and CDR2 are SQVTM and ANQGSEA. J gave up 0 bases and V 5 bases, and 7 bases lay outside the gene matches. CDR3 DNA: TGCAGCGTTTCCCGGACAGGGACCAGCACAGATACGCAGTATTTT. Its translation: CSVSRTGTSTDTQYF.

CDR3 sequence reads: CSRVTGGKNEQFF. CDR3 DNA: TGCAGCAGGGTAACAGGGGGCAAGAATGAGCAGTTCTTC. The J gene is TRBJ2-1, the V gene TRBV20-1, with TRBD1 matching 9 bases. CDR3 length: 13 residues. Germline assignment: CDR1 DFQATT and CDR2 SNEGSKA (reference sequence).

The V call is TRBV3-1, the J call TRBJ1-6; 7 positions agree with TRBD1. V trimming: 4 bases; J trimming: 10 bases; junction bases outside the gene matches: 13. The CDR3 sequence is 16 residues long. The germline V gene has CDR1 LGHDT and CDR2 YNNKEL (reference sequence). The DNA for the CDR3 is TGTGCCAGCAGCCTCGACAGGGCCCCTTCATCGTCACCCCTCCACTTT. This encodes CASSLDRAPSSSPLHF. Full variable domain (missing parts from reference TRBV3-1 and TRBJ1-6): DTAVSQTPKYLVTQMGNDKSIKCEQNLGHDTMYWYKQDSKKFLKIMFSYNNKELIINETVPNRFSPKSPDKAHLNLHINSLELGDSAVYFCASSLDRAPSSSPLHFGNGTRLTVT.

This chain uses TRBV7-2 with TRBJ2-5; no definite D call. Looked up from germline, CDR1 is SGHTA and CDR2 is FQGNSA. Deletions cut 5 bases from V and 5 bases from J, with 9 bases between. There are 12 residues in the CDR3. For the CDR3, the DNA is TGTGCCAGCAGCGCGCATCGCGAGACCCAGTACTTC. This codes for CASSAHRETQYF.

This chain links TRBV20-1 with TRBJ2-7; 9 positions match TRBD1. Losses at the gene ends were 2 bases for V and 2 bases for J; bases not matched to a gene: 4. Germline CDR1 DFQATT, CDR2 SNEGSKA (reference sequence). This CDR3 is 14 amino acids long. In DNA form, the CDR3 reads TGCAGTGCTAGACCCAGGGACAGGGCCTACGAGCAGTACTTC. It encodes CSARPRDRAYEQYF.

The rearrangement joins TRBV30 to TRBJ1-5; unclear D gene. From germline, CDR1 is GTSNPN and CDR2 SVGIG (reference sequence). The CDR3 is 13 amino acids. The germline V and J ends were trimmed by 2 bases and 5 bases, with 10 bases remaining between them. CDR3 sequence (DNA): TGTGCCTGGAGTAGAGGGATCGATCAGCCCCAGCATTTT. This translates into CAWSRGIDQPQHF.

The V call is TRBV20-1, the J call TRBJ2-5; D is tentatively TRBD1 or TRBD2 (5 bases each). Germline V lookup: CDR1 DFQATT, CDR2 SNEGSKA (reference sequence). V lost 5 bases and J 2 bases, leaving 12 bases between the germline ends. The CDR3 is 13 residues long. CDR3 DNA sequence: TGCAGTGCTGCGACTTGGGGGCAAGAGACCCAGTACTTC. Amino acid sequence: CSAATWGQETQYF.

This clonotype occurred once. The chain employs TRBV9 and TRBJ1-1; TRBD1 matches at 8 bases. V shed 4 bases and J 1 base; nucleotides not matched to a gene: 3. CDR1 is SGDLS, CDR2 YYNGEE, per germline. The CDR3 sequence is 14 residues long. CDR3 sequence reads: CASSRTGGNTEAFF. Here the CDR3 DNA reads TGTGCCAGCAGCAGAACAGGGGGGAACACTGAAGCTTTCTTT.

The chain uses TRBV19 and TRBJ1-5, with TRBD1 as a possible D gene (5 bases). This CDR3 contains 19 residues. Germline loops: CDR1 LNHDA, CDR2 SQIVND (reference sequence). Trimming stripped 7 bases from V and 0 bases from J, with 25 bases between. In DNA, the CDR3 is TGTGCCAGTAACCCCCGAAGAGGGAGGGGAGCCTATAGCAATCAGCCCCAGCATTTT. It specifies CASNPRRGRGAYSNQPQHF.

The rearrangement links TRBV6-6 to TRBJ1-1, with D maybe TRBD1 (6 bases). V dropped 7 bases and J dropped 2 bases, with 11 bases sitting between them. Germline CDR1 reads MNHNY; CDR2 reads SVGAGI (reference sequence). There are 13 residues in the CDR3. The CDR3 nucleotides read TGTGCCAGCAAGGGCAGGGGAAACACTGAAGCTTTCTTT. Amino acid sequence: CASKGRGNTEAFF.

This sequence joins TRBV9 and TRBJ2-3; 9 bases fit TRBD1. This CDR3 is 15 amino acids long. Germline V lookup: CDR1 SGDLS, CDR2 YYNGEE. J gave up 4 bases and V 3 bases, and 6 bases lay outside the gene matches. CDR3 in amino acids: CASSERTGVADTQYF. For the CDR3, the DNA is TGTGCCAGCAGCGAGAGGACAGGGGTGGCAGATACGCAGTATTTT. Full variable domain (remainder filled in from reference TRBV9 and TRBJ2-3): DSGVTQTPKHLITATGQRVTLRCSPRSGDLSVYWYQQSLDQGLQFLIQYYNGEERAKGNILERFSAQQFPDLHSELNLSSLELGDSALYFCASSERTGVADTQYFGPGTRLTVL.

This rearrangement joins TRBV7-8 to TRBJ2-6; the D gene could be TRBD1 or TRBD2 (6 bases each). The CDR3 has 17 residues. Per the germline V gene, CDR1 is SGHVS and CDR2 is FQNEAQ. V lost 0 bases and J lost 1, with 10 bases in between. The CDR3 is CASSLARGRSGANVLTF. For the CDR3, the DNA is TGTGCCAGCAGCTTAGCTCGGGGGCGGTCTGGGGCCAACGTCCTGACTTTC.

This clonotype was picked up one time. The chain joins TRBV6-5 to TRBJ1-2; D is perhaps TRBD1 (6 bases). CDR1 and CDR2 from the germline V gene are MNHEY and SVGAGI. The CDR3 spans 13 residues. The V gene lost 5 bases and the J gene lost 8 bases, with 15 bases spanning the gap. The CDR3 DNA reads TGTGCCAGCAGTACTGGACAGACTAGGGGCTACACCTTC. Encoded protein: CASSTGQTRGYTF.

The chain recombines TRBV6-2 or TRBV6-3 with TRBJ2-2; 11 bases agree with TRBD1. This CDR3 is 16 amino acids long. Germline V lookup: CDR1 MNHEY, CDR2 SVGEGT. The junction had 9 bases not matched to a gene; V was cut back by 6 bases and J by 6 bases. The DNA for the CDR3 is TGTGCCAGCAGCGGCAGGACAGGGGGCCTTTCCGGGGAGCTGTTTTTT. Translated, it gives CASSGRTGGLSGELFF.

The gene calls are TRBV27 and TRBJ2-4; D possibly corresponds to TRBD1 (7 bases). This CDR3 is built from 15 residues. The V and J ends lost 11 bases and 0 bases respectively, with 17 bases between them. CDR1 MNHEY and CDR2 SMNVEV come from the germline V gene (reference sequence). The CDR3 protein is CASSRGRGAKNIQYF. The CDR3 DNA is TGTGCCTCGAGTAGGGGGCGGGGAGCCAAAAACATTCAGTACTTC.

CDR3 in amino acids: CAWSGTNGQGYTF. As DNA, the CDR3 is TGTGCCTGGAGTGGAACGAATGGTCAAGGCTACACCTTC. V and J are TRBV30 and TRBJ1-2, with unresolved D. Between the trimmed V and J ends, which lost 1 base and 8 bases, there was a span of 14 bases. The germline V gene encodes CDR1 GTSNPN and CDR2 SVGIG (reference sequence). This CDR3 comprises 13 residues. The full variable domain, completed using reference TRBV30 and TRBJ1-2, is SQTIHQWPATLVQPVGSPLSLECTVEGTSNPNLYWYRQAAGRGLQLLFYSVGIGQISSEVPQNLSASRPQDRQFILSSKKLLLSDSGFYLCAWSGTNGQGYTFGSGTRLTVV.

The J gene is TRBJ2-1, the V gene TRBV20-1; D remains ambiguous. CDR1 DFQATT and CDR2 SNEGSKA come from the germline V gene (reference sequence). Trimming removed 3 bases at V and 5 bases at J, with 17 bases between. CDR3 length equals 15 residues. CDR3 nucleotide sequence: TGCAGTGCTAGGGGCTACCTGAGAATGAACAATGAGCAGTTCTTC. Protein: CSARGYLRMNNEQFF.

CDR3 loop: CSASRAGSYYEQYF. The DNA for the CDR3 is TGCAGTGCCAGCCGGGCCGGATCATATTACGAGCAGTACTTC. This chain links TRBV20-1 with TRBJ2-7, with D hard to call. Germline V CDR1 and CDR2: DFQATT, SNEGSKA (reference sequence). The CDR3 spans 14 residues. V was pared by 6 bases and J by 4 bases, with 19 bases between.

The rearrangement links TRBV7-9 to TRBJ2-7; TRBD1 aligns across 8 bases. The CDR3 has 13 amino acids. V lost 9 bases, J lost 1 base, and 5 bases stayed unmatched. Germline values: CDR1 SEHNR, CDR2 FQNEAQ (reference sequence). CDR3: CASGGTGSYEQYF. The CDR3 DNA reads TGTGCCAGTGGGGGGACAGGATCCTACGAGCAGTACTTC. The full variable domain, completed using reference TRBV7-9 and TRBJ2-7, is DTGVSQNPRHKITKRGQNVTFRCDPISEHNRLYWYRQTLGQGPEFLTYFQNEAQLEKSRLLSDRFSAERPKGSFSTLEIQRTEQGDSAMYLCASGGTGSYEQYFGPGTRLTVT.

The CDR3 reads CASSPIPQYNEQFF. The CDR3 bases are TGTGCCAGCAGTCCCATCCCCCAATACAATGAGCAGTTCTTC. This rearrangement joins TRBV28 to TRBJ2-1, with D hard to call. V was cut by 5 bases and J by 4 bases, with 12 bases left in between. Germline loops: CDR1 MDHEN, CDR2 SYDVKM. CDR3 length equals 14 residues.

The genes are TRBV2 and TRBJ2-3, with TRBD2 as a possible D gene (5 bases). Germline assignment: CDR1 SNHLY and CDR2 FYNNEI. The CDR3 contains 13 residues. The V end lost 4 bases, the J end lost 6 bases, and 11 bases lay between the germline ends. Here the CDR3 reads CASSATRADTQYF. CDR3 bases: TGTGCCAGCAGTGCGACGAGGGCGGATACGCAGTATTTT.

This chain's CDR3 is CSARVPDRGMQETQYF. The CDR3 DNA reads TGCAGTGCTAGAGTCCCGGACAGGGGAATGCAAGAGACCCAGTACTTC. This chain joins TRBV20-1 and TRBJ2-5; 9 nucleotides line up with TRBD1. Trimming at V came to 1 base and at J to 2 bases, leaving 8 bases not matched to a gene. CDR3 length: 16 residues. Germline V lookup: CDR1 DFQATT, CDR2 SNEGSKA (reference sequence).

The gene calls are TRBV6-5 and TRBJ1-2, with D tentatively TRBD1 (6 bases). Germline V gene data show CDR1 as MNHEY and CDR2 as SVGAGI. This CDR3 is built from 13 residues. V was shortened by 1 base and J by 7 bases, with 10 bases between the two germline ends. CDR3 nucleotide sequence: TGTGCCAGCAGTTACTTTAGGACAGCTGGCTACACCTTC. Its protein is CASSYFRTAGYTF.